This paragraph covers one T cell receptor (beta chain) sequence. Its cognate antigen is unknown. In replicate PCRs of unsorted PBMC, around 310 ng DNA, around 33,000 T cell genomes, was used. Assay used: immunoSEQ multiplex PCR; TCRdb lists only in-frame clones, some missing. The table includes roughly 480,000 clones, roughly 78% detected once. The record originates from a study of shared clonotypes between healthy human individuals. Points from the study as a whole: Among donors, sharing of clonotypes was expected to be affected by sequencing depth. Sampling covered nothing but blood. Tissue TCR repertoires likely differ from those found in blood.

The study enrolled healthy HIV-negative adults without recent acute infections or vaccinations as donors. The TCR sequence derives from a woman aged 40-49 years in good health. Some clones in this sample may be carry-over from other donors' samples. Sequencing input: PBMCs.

The CDR3 nucleotides are TGTGCCTGGAGCGACACAGGGCTCTATGGCTACACCTTC. Translating it yields CAWSDTGLYGYTF. This chain joins TRBV30 and TRBJ1-2, with a possible D match to TRBD1 (6 bases). The germline V and J ends were trimmed by 3 bases and 4 bases, with 12 bases remaining between them. The germline gives CDR1 GTSNPN, CDR2 SVGIG (reference sequence). The CDR3 spans 13 residues.